Sequencing of this T cell receptor (beta chain) was carried out in a study of shared clonotypes between healthy human individuals (dated by TCRdb to the early 2020s). About the study as a whole: Two women and three men aged 18 to 49 years were included in the cohort. Leukapheresis yielded between about 0.85 and 10 billion PBMCs per donor. Different laboratories and diverse techniques were used to prepare libraries and sequence TCR repertoires, to increase sequencing depth and limit assay-specific biases. To estimate repertoire size and how much clonotype sharing occurs between individuals, the study deeply sequenced the blood TCR repertoires of roughly 5 healthy adults. Summary of the overall study and its limitations: Sampling was restricted to blood, and TCR repertoires in tissue are likely to differ from TCR repertoires in blood. Based on pairwise subsampling, the degree of clonotype sharing among donors was expected to be affected by sequencing depth. The genetic and exposure-history diversity represented was limited by the small number of donors.

TCR CDR3 regions were amplified from genomic DNA by multiplex PCR using the deep immunoSEQ assay. Extracted genomic DNA from each cell subset was spread evenly across all wells of several immunoSEQ 96-well plates, with each plate serving as a replicate. For unsorted PBMC, each replicate PCR was loaded with about 270 ng genomic DNA, equivalent to about 30,000 T cell genomes. Ten immunoSEQ deep assay plates were used to sequence unsorted PBMC genomic DNA. Purified libraries were quantified with a Qubit 3.0 fluorometer, sized on a Bioanalyzer 2100, and re-quantified with the KAPA Library Quantification kit. Every immunoSEQ 96-well plate was sequenced on a separate single-read 150-cycle Illumina NextSeq 550 flow cell. Turning to the authors' computational methods: Because the immunoSEQ output included only junctional sequences and no quality scores, the filtering could not be the same as the filtering used for full-length reads. Sequences were annotated with PyIR, a Python wrapper for IgBLAST v1.9, using IMGT germline references to assign V/J genes and CDR3. Reads with weak V/J assignments (E-value above 1e-6), missing CDR3, stop codons, out-of-frame junctions, or ambiguous translated residues were removed. V3J clonotypes were defined by identical inferred V gene, J gene, and CDR3 amino acid sequence. The percentage overlap between two repertoires was calculated by dividing the number of shared unique clonotypes by the size of the smaller repertoire. RTK rarefaction, the Chao1 estimator, and Recon v2.1 estimates of unobserved clonotypes were used to assess repertoire richness. What TCRdb holds here is the immuneACCESS table cut down to in-frame rearrangements. Part of the clones is not present; checked against another copy, under half of the missing clones reflect an unresolved V gene, and the others are unexplained. V, J and clone size are those of that table, while D and trimming were read from the DNA. This sample lists roughly 500,000 clones; approximately 80% were detected once. The top ten clones comprise approximately 13% of the sample.

A note on this clone: No cognate antigen has been identified for it. Base qualities are missing; no much larger clone stands one base away.

CDR1 SGHRS and CDR2 YFSETQ were looked up in the germline V gene. V is shortened by 0 bases, J by 6 bases, and the region joining them spans 7 bases. The CDR3 holds 14 amino acids from the cysteine to the phenylalanine. Only the CDR3 DNA stays, 42 bases, in frame from base 1. The donors were healthy, HIV-negative adults who had no recently reported acute infections or vaccinations. Only Caucasian adults living in Nashville, Tennessee, USA were represented among the donors. In the unsorted samples, 90 million or so PBMCs were counted, and genomic DNA was extracted using the QIAamp DNA Blood Mini kit. Blood was collected by leukapheresis, and PBMCs were isolated by Ficoll-Histopaque density gradient centrifugation and then cryopreserved in liquid nitrogen vapor phase.

Sequencing input: PBMCs. The V gene is TRBV5-1 and the J gene is TRBJ1-6; the D gene is unclear. The TCR comes from a woman aged 40 to 50 in good health. Some clones in this sample may be carry-over from other donors' samples. The DNA sequence is TGCGCCAGCAGCTTGGCCCCCCGTAATTCACCCCTCCACTTT. Translated, it gives CASSLAPRNSPLHF.